These 5 T cell receptor beta chains share one sample of origin, sequenced in a study of blood T cell repertoires in COVID-19. TCRdb's table, derived via immunoSEQ multiplex PCR, lists solely in-frame clones and lacks some. The sample has about 59,000 clones; 80% to 95% are singletons. The sequencing input was peripheral blood. All receptors derive from a man older than 75 with acute or convalescent COVID-19.

This clone has a handful of counts. The DNA for the CDR3 is TGTGCCAGCAGCGAGGGACAGTTCGACATGAACACTGAAGCTTTCTTT. This encodes CASSEGQFDMNTEAFF. The chain links TRBV7-9 to TRBJ1-1, with TRBD1 identical over 7 bases. With 5 bases clipped from V and 0 bases from J, the junction kept 9 bases outside the gene matches. Germline CDR1 SEHNR, CDR2 FQNEAQ (reference sequence). This CDR3 is 16 amino acids long.

V and J are TRBV6-2 or TRBV6-3 and TRBJ1-2; D might be TRBD1 (6 bases). Trimming pared 6 bases from V and 5 bases from J, leaving 22 bases between. This CDR3 region has 16 residues. Germline V gene lookup returns CDR1 MNHEY and CDR2 SVGEGT. CDR3 in DNA: TGTGCCAGCAGCCCCATAACTACAGGGTTTCCATATGGCTACACCTTC. As protein: CASSPITTGFPYGYTF.

Only a few counts were recorded for this clone. The V gene is TRBV9, the J gene TRBJ1-2; TRBD1 aligns across 8 bases. Unmatched junction bases numbered 15, after V lost 4 bases and J lost 4 bases. Germline-derived CDR1 and CDR2 are SGDLS and YYNGEE. This CDR3 contains 17 residues. CDR3 DNA sequence: TGTGCCAGCAGCCCGGGTGGTCAGGGGGCAACGGGCTATGGCTACACCTTC. Amino acids: CASSPGGQGATGYGYTF.

The chain has TRBV6-5 and TRBJ1-5, with 8 bases aligning to TRBD1. Germline V CDR1 and CDR2: MNHEY, SVGAGI. CDR3 size: 15 residues. V shed 10 bases, J shed 0 bases, and the junction held 8 bases outside the gene matches. The CDR3: CATRPTGDSNQPQHF. CDR3 DNA sequence: TGTGCCACCCGGCCGACAGGGGATAGCAATCAGCCCCAGCATTTT.

V and J are TRBV30 and TRBJ1-5; TRBD1 aligns across 8 bases. The V gene end was trimmed by 2 bases and the J gene end by 2 bases; junction bases not matched to a gene: 5. The CDR3 is 15 amino acids. Germline lookup yields CDR1 GTSNPN and CDR2 SVGIG (reference sequence). In DNA form, the CDR3 reads TGTGCCTGGAGTAAGCCGGGACAGGGCAATCAGCCCCAGCATTTT. It encodes CAWSKPGQGNQPQHF. Looking up the rest from reference TRBV30 and TRBJ1-5 gives the full variable domain: SQTIHQWPATLVQPVGSPLSLECTVEGTSNPNLYWYRQAAGRGLQLLFYSVGIGQISSEVPQNLSASRPQDRQFILSSKKLLLSDSGFYLCAWSKPGQGNQPQHFGDGTRLSIL.